This TCR beta chain was identified during a study of blood T cell repertoires in COVID-19. Overall study: Spain, Italy and the United States supplied samples that represented acute and convalescent COVID-19.

In the source study's methods: It was from reference gene primer amplification that nucleated cell counts were estimated. Profiling relied on immunoSEQ multiplex PCR, and the TCRdb table lists in-frame clones only, not all of them. V, J and clone size are taken as reported in that table, and D and trimming were inferred from the DNA itself. The table includes about 180,000 clones, roughly nine tenths detected once. The sample was peripheral blood. This TCR came from a young man who had recovered from COVID-19.

CDR3 amino acids: CASSLALAIAYNEQFF. DNA for the CDR3: TGTGCCAGCAGCTTGGCCCTAGCTATAGCCTACAATGAGCAGTTCTTC. V and J are TRBV5-6 and TRBJ2-1; a weak D match, TRBD2 (5 bases). Trimming pared 0 bases from V and 2 bases from J, leaving 12 bases between. This CDR3 has 16 amino acids. The germline V gene encodes CDR1 SGHDT and CDR2 YYEEEE.